A selection of T cell receptor beta chains follows, all from one sample in a study of OX40 agonist ivuxolimab in advanced cancers. Generated by immunoSEQ multiplex PCR, the TCRdb table keeps only in-frame clones and is missing some. The sample has approximately 94,000 clones; about 92% are singletons. Sequencing used CD4+ or CD8+ T cells sorted from blood, obtained in a trial of the OX40 agonist ivuxolimab. The receptors originated from an adult with an advanced solid tumor such as melanoma, head and neck, liver or kidney cancer. Both conserved end residues are part of each CDR3. D genes are given only for firm matches. For some rows the clone size is stated as once, few or many, or as a class when expanded; others skip it.

V gene	D gene	J gene	clone size	CDR3 protein	CDR3 DNA
TRBV4-3	NA	TRBJ2-1	NA	CASSQELSTYNEQFF	TGCGCCAGCAGCCAAGAACTGTCAACCTACAATGAGCAGTTCTTC
TRBV27	TRBD1	TRBJ1-6	NA	CASSYLDREGLGAPLHF	TGTGCCAGCAGTTACCTTGACAGGGAGGGCCTGGGGGCACCCCTCCACTTT
TRBV6-6	NA	TRBJ2-7	NA	CASSYLISYEQYF	TGTGCCAGCAGCTACCTTATTTCCTACGAGCAGTACTTC
TRBV4-3	NA	TRBJ1-1	NA	CASSYASRGWDTEAFF	TGCGCCAGCAGCTATGCTAGCAGGGGCTGGGACACTGAAGCTTTCTTT
TRBV25-1	NA	TRBJ1-5	NA	CASSEWGEKQPQHF	TGTGCCAGCAGTGAATGGGGGGAAAAGCAGCCCCAGCATTTT
TRBV5-1	NA	TRBJ2-2	NA	CASSTPTENTGELFF	TGCGCCAGCAGCACCCCGACAGAGAACACCGGGGAGCTGTTTTTT
TRBV6-1	TRBD1	TRBJ1-2	NA	CASSDGTGDGYTF	TGTGCCAGCAGTGATGGGACAGGCGATGGCTACACCTTC
TRBV4-1	TRBD2	TRBJ2-1	NA	CASSLSAAGVEQFF	TGCGCCAGCAGCCTCAGCGCAGCGGGAGTTGAGCAGTTCTTC
TRBV7-6	TRBD1	TRBJ1-2	NA	CASSPKTGSYGYTF	TGTGCCAGCAGCCCCAAGACAGGGAGCTATGGCTACACCTTC
TRBV29-1	NA	TRBJ1-2	NA	CSVLRDPPYGYTF	TGCAGCGTGCTCCGGGACCCTCCTTATGGCTACACCTTC
TRBV15	NA	TRBJ2-7	NA	CATSRVQGHEQYF	TGTGCCACCAGCAGAGTCCAGGGCCACGAGCAGTACTTC
TRBV6-1	NA	TRBJ2-2	NA	CASKVKGQGTGELFF	TGTGCCAGCAAAGTCAAGGGGCAGGGCACCGGGGAGCTGTTTTTT
TRBV27	NA	TRBJ2-7	NA	CASSLRAGTYEQYF	TGTGCCAGCAGTTTAAGGGCAGGCACCTACGAGCAGTACTTC
TRBV19	NA	TRBJ2-1	once	CASSIAGRNEQFF	TGTGCCAGTAGTATTGCAGGGAGGAATGAGCAGTTCTTC
TRBV29-1	NA	TRBJ2-2	once	CSVGTTGTNTGELFF	TGCAGCGTTGGGACGACAGGAACGAACACCGGGGAGCTGTTTTTT
TRBV5-6	NA	TRBJ2-7	NA	CASSLKGYEQYF	TGTGCCAGCAGCTTGAAGGGGTACGAGCAGTACTTC
TRBV9	NA	TRBJ2-7	NA	CASSVGGSGPSAEQYF	TGTGCCAGCAGCGTAGGGGGTAGCGGCCCCTCCGCCGAGCAGTACTTC